The 27 T cell receptor beta chains below were found in one sample sequenced in a study of blood T cell repertoires in COVID-19. The method was immunoSEQ multiplex PCR; TCRdb's version includes in-frame clones alone and lacks a portion of them. This repertoire shows more than 85,000 clones, about nine tenths found once; its top ten account for about 4%. Sequencing was performed on peripheral blood. These receptors were collected from a man aged 18-30 years with acute or convalescent COVID-19.

The chain recombines TRBV6-5 with TRBJ1-2, with D perhaps matching TRBD1 (5 bases). CDR3 length: 12 residues. Germline V gives CDR1 MNHEY, CDR2 SVGAGI. V lost 6 bases, J lost 4 bases, and 9 bases lay in between. CDR3 in DNA: TGTGCCAGCAGGGGACTGTTCTATGGCTACACCTTC. Translated, it gives CASRGLFYGYTF.

The rearrangement links TRBV11-2 to TRBJ1-1; perhaps TRBD1 as D (6 bases). The germline CDR1 and CDR2 sequences are SGHAT and FQNNGV. The CDR3 length is 14 residues. The V and J ends lost 7 bases and 1 base respectively, with 13 bases between them. The DNA for the CDR3 is TGTGCCAGCACCCCGGGACAACAGAACACTGAAGCTTTCTTT. The encoded protein is CASTPGQQNTEAFF.

The chain employs TRBV6-1 and TRBJ2-6; 12 bases match TRBD2. Germline CDR1 reads MNHNS; CDR2 reads SASEGT. The CDR3 is 20 amino acids. V was pared by 3 bases and J by 0 bases, with 9 bases of the junction left unmatched. The CDR3 sequence: CASSETSGGPLSSGANVLTF. The DNA for the CDR3 is TGTGCCAGCAGTGAGACTAGCGGGGGCCCTCTAAGCTCTGGGGCCAACGTCCTGACTTTC.

The chain couples TRBV7-9 to TRBJ2-4; D may be TRBD1 (6 bases). The CDR3 consists of 12 residues. The germline V gene encodes CDR1 SEHNR and CDR2 FQNEAQ (reference sequence). The V end lost 3 bases, the J end lost 10 bases, and 10 bases lay between the germline ends. The CDR3 DNA is TGTGCCAGCAGCTTTTGGGGGCCGATTCAGTACTTC. As protein: CASSFWGPIQYF. Combining the CDR3 with reference TRBV7-9 and TRBJ2-4 gives the whole variable domain DTGVSQNPRHKITKRGQNVTFRCDPISEHNRLYWYRQTLGQGPEFLTYFQNEAQLEKSRLLSDRFSAERPKGSFSTLEIQRTEQGDSAMYLCASSFWGPIQYFGAGTRLSVL.

The rearrangement links TRBV9 to TRBJ2-5; 10 nucleotides align to TRBD1. Looked up from germline, CDR1 is SGDLS and CDR2 is YYNGEE. V shed 0 bases, J shed 1 base, and the junction held 6 bases outside the gene matches. The CDR3 is made up of 17 amino acids. CDR3 protein: CASSVVGDRGGQETQYF. DNA of the CDR3: TGTGCCAGCAGCGTAGTTGGGGACAGGGGAGGCCAAGAGACCCAGTACTTC.

This chain uses TRBV10-3 with TRBJ1-1; D gene uncertain. This CDR3 contains 15 residues. The V end was cut by 0 bases, the J end by 0 bases, with 8 bases between. Looked up from germline, CDR1 is ENHRY and CDR2 is SYGVKD. For the CDR3, the DNA is TGTGCCATCAGTGAGTCAAGGGAGTTGAACACTGAAGCTTTCTTT. It translates to CAISESRELNTEAFF.

The chain combines TRBV7-2 with TRBJ2-3, with 7 positions matching TRBD2. Trimming at V came to 3 bases and at J to 6 bases, leaving 9 bases not matched to a gene. The CDR3 runs 15 residues. CDR1 SGHTA and CDR2 FQGNSA come from the germline V gene. CDR3 bases: TGTGCCAGCAGCTTTTACACGGGAGGCCCTGATACGCAGTATTTT. Translation: CASSFYTGGPDTQYF.

The chain couples TRBV15 to TRBJ1-2; possibly TRBD1 for D (6 bases). Germline CDR1 LNHNV, CDR2 YYDKDF (reference sequence). The CDR3 spans 14 residues. Trimming cost V 4 bases and J 5 bases, with 14 bases left between them. The CDR3 DNA follows: TGTGCCACCAGCATCGACAGGTTCCGATATGGCTACACCTTC. It translates to CATSIDRFRYGYTF.

This chain uses TRBV6-5 with TRBJ1-4; possibly TRBD1 for D (5 bases). Deletions cut 6 bases from V and 8 bases from J, with 19 bases between. Germline CDR1 and CDR2: MNHEY and SVGAGI. The CDR3 consists of 15 residues. CDR3 bases: TGTGCCAGCAGGCCTTCGGGGGGGAGGCACGAAAAACTGTTTTTT. Translation gives CASRPSGGRHEKLFF.

The rearrangement joins TRBV10-3 to TRBJ1-2, with 9 bases fitting TRBD1. V dropped 3 bases and J dropped 3; count of bases not matched to a gene: 8. Germline V gives CDR1 ENHRY, CDR2 SYGVKD. The CDR3 length is 16 residues. Written as DNA, the CDR3 is TGTGCCATCAGTGACCCGGACAGGGGTTGGGACTATGGCTACACCTTC. As protein: CAISDPDRGWDYGYTF.

The V and J genes are TRBV5-6 and TRBJ2-2, with 8 bases fitting TRBD1. The V segment lost 4 bases and the J segment 5 bases; nucleotides outside the gene matches: 10. The germline gives CDR1 SGHDT, CDR2 YYEEEE. This CDR3 is 16 amino acids long. The chain's CDR3 is CASSQWTGTLTGELFF. The CDR3 nucleotides are TGTGCCAGCAGCCAATGGACAGGGACGTTGACCGGGGAGCTGTTTTTT. The variable domain in full, with the rest retrieved from reference TRBV5-6 and TRBJ2-2, is DAGVTQSPTHLIKTRGQQVTLRCSPKSGHDTVSWYQQALGQGPQFIFQYYEEEERQRGNFPDRFSGHQFPNYSSELNVNALLLGDSALYLCASSQWTGTLTGELFFGEGSRLTVL.

The J gene is TRBJ1-1, the V gene TRBV5-1; D not resolved. Germline V gives CDR1 SGHRS, CDR2 YFSETQ. With 0 bases removed from V and 5 bases from J, the gap between germline ends came to 8 bases. The CDR3 is made up of 13 amino acids. The CDR3 nucleotides are TGCGCCAGCAGCTTGGGAGGGTGGACTGAAGCTTTCTTT. This codes for CASSLGGWTEAFF.

V usage is TRBV6-5 and J usage is TRBJ2-7; TRBD1 matches at 7 bases. Germline trimming cut 2 bases from V and 3 bases from J; bases unmatched to any gene: 7. CDR1 and CDR2 from the germline V gene are MNHEY and SVGAGI. The CDR3 extends over 15 amino acids. CDR3 protein: CASSYGTALIYEQYF. The CDR3, as DNA: TGTGCCAGCAGTTACGGGACAGCATTAATCTACGAGCAGTACTTC.

The chain is built from TRBV10-1 and TRBJ2-2, with D tentatively TRBD1 (5 bases). The length of the CDR3 is 16 residues. V lost 1 base, J lost 0 bases, and 9 bases lay in between. Per the germline V gene, CDR1 is WNHNN and CDR2 is SYGVQD (reference sequence). CDR3 residues: CASSEWQGPNTGELFF. CDR3 DNA: TGCGCCAGCAGTGAGTGGCAGGGTCCGAACACCGGGGAGCTGTTTTTT.

The chain combines TRBV6-1 with TRBJ1-5, with 8 bases matching TRBD1. This CDR3 comprises 18 residues. V lost 3 bases, J lost 3 bases, and 13 bases stayed unmatched. The germline V gene has CDR1 MNHNS and CDR2 SASEGT. CDR3 in amino acids: CASSDWTGIPIINQPQHF. CDR3 DNA sequence: TGTGCCAGCAGTGACTGGACAGGGATCCCAATCATCAATCAGCCCCAGCATTTT.

The rearrangement joins TRBV27 to TRBJ2-2; D uncertain. The germline V and J ends were trimmed by 2 bases and 1 base, with 5 bases remaining between them. CDR3 length: 14 residues. Per the germline V gene, CDR1 is MNHEY and CDR2 is SMNVEV (reference sequence). The CDR3 spells CASSLDRNTGELFF. The DNA for the CDR3 is TGTGCCAGCAGTTTAGATAGGAACACCGGGGAGCTGTTTTTT.

This chain joins TRBV13 and TRBJ2-4; a possible D gene is TRBD1 (5 bases). The germline V gene encodes CDR1 PRHDT and CDR2 FYEKMQ (reference sequence). The ends were cut back, 5 bases at V and 8 bases at J, with 16 bases in the middle. This CDR3 is 14 amino acids long. CDR3 protein: CASSRRRDLDIQYF. DNA of the CDR3: TGTGCCAGCAGCCGGCGCAGGGATTTGGACATTCAGTACTTC.

The chain combines TRBV5-6 with TRBJ1-1; D is ambiguous. There are 16 residues in the CDR3. Looked up from germline, CDR1 is SGHDT and CDR2 is YYEEEE. Trimming shortened V by 1 base and J by 0 bases, and 13 bases separated the two germline ends. CDR3 sequence reads: CASSLMRPLMNTEAFF. CDR3 DNA sequence: TGTGCCAGCAGCTTGATGCGCCCTCTCATGAACACTGAAGCTTTCTTT. The full variable domain, completed using reference TRBV5-6 and TRBJ1-1, is DAGVTQSPTHLIKTRGQQVTLRCSPKSGHDTVSWYQQALGQGPQFIFQYYEEEERQRGNFPDRFSGHQFPNYSSELNVNALLLGDSALYLCASSLMRPLMNTEAFFGQGTRLTVV.

J is TRBJ1-2 and V is TRBV6-5, with 9 bases identical to TRBD1. V dropped 4 bases and J dropped 4; count of bases not matched to a gene: 7. This CDR3 has 15 residues. Germline-derived CDR1 and CDR2 are MNHEY and SVGAGI. DNA of the CDR3: TGTGCCAGCAGTTCTACGACAGGGGGTGGCTATGGCTACACCTTC. This encodes CASSSTTGGGYGYTF.

This rearrangement joins TRBV4-2 to TRBJ1-6; no clear D gene. Germline V gene sequence: CDR1 LGHNA, CDR2 YNFKEQ. Trimming shortened V by 0 bases and J by 5 bases, and 5 bases separated the two germline ends. The CDR3 has 14 amino acids. The chain's CDR3 is CASSQEGDNSPLHF. CDR3 in DNA: TGTGCCAGCAGCCAAGAGGGCGATAATTCACCCCTCCACTTT.

The V and J genes are TRBV6-2 or TRBV6-3 and TRBJ2-5, with 11 bases aligning to TRBD1. CDR1 MNHEY and CDR2 SVGEGT come from the germline V gene. Trimming cost V 3 bases and J 4 bases; bases outside gene matches: 10. The CDR3 loop spans 17 amino acids. For the CDR3, the DNA is TGTGCCAGCAGTTATGTAAGGACAGGGGGCATTAGAGAGACCCAGTACTTC. Its protein is CASSYVRTGGIRETQYF.

This clone was picked up one time. The chain couples TRBV19 to TRBJ1-3; 9 positions match TRBD1. This CDR3 has 17 amino acids. Trimming at V came to 6 bases and at J to 2 bases, leaving 11 bases not matched to a gene. Germline V gives CDR1 LNHDA, CDR2 SQIVND (reference sequence). The CDR3 DNA reads as TGTGCCAGTAGGGGGACAGGGTGGTTCTCGGCTGGAAACACCATATATTTT. This translates into CASRGTGWFSAGNTIYF. The complete variable domain, with remaining parts taken from reference TRBV19 and TRBJ1-3, reads DGGITQSPKYLFRKEGQNVTLSCEQNLNHDAMYWYRQDPGQGLRLIYYSQIVNDFQKGDIAEGYSVSREKKESFPLTVTSAQKNPTAFYLCASRGTGWFSAGNTIYFGEGSWLTVV.

The chain is built from TRBV25-1 and TRBJ1-2, with D maybe TRBD1 (6 bases). The CDR3 covers 15 residues. V was trimmed by 4 bases and J by 0 bases, leaving 12 bases between them. Germline V CDR1 and CDR2: MGHDK, SYGVNS. CDR3 coding DNA: TGTGCCAGCAGTGGCAACAGGGACCCTAACTATGGCTACACCTTC. This codes for CASSGNRDPNYGYTF.

This chain joins TRBV30 and TRBJ1-4; TRBD1 matches 9 bases. Germline CDR1 GTSNPN, CDR2 SVGIG (reference sequence). V gave up 1 base and J gave up 8 bases; unmatched junction bases: 5. This CDR3 contains 14 residues. CDR3 bases: TGTGCCTGGAGTGAGGACAGGGGTAGAGAAAAACTGTTTTTT. It encodes CAWSEDRGREKLFF.

This chain joins TRBV14 and TRBJ1-2; 9 positions match TRBD1. This CDR3 spans 15 amino acids. V gave up 4 bases and J gave up 8 bases; unmatched junction bases: 11. Germline values: CDR1 SGHDN, CDR2 FVKESK. The CDR3 DNA reads as TGTGCCAGCAGCCCCTTGGGGACAGGGCCCGGGGGCTACACCTTC. This codes for CASSPLGTGPGGYTF.

This chain connects TRBV5-6 to TRBJ1-4, with 11 bases aligning to TRBD1. CDR3 length equals 17 residues. Trimming took 4 bases from V and 2 from J; bases not matched to a gene: 7. The germline V gene has CDR1 SGHDT and CDR2 YYEEEE. The CDR3 reads CASSLRTGGSTNEKLFF. CDR3 nucleotide sequence: TGTGCCAGCAGCCTGCGGACAGGGGGCTCTACTAATGAAAAACTGTTTTTT.

J is TRBJ1-2 and V is TRBV19, with 10 bases that match TRBD1. This CDR3 has 15 residues. Germline lookup yields CDR1 LNHDA and CDR2 SQIVND (reference sequence). With 6 bases clipped from V and 4 bases from J, the junction kept 8 bases outside the gene matches. The CDR3 sequence: CASRSGQGPSYGYTF. In nucleotides, the CDR3 is TGTGCCAGTAGATCGGGACAGGGGCCGTCCTATGGCTACACCTTC. Variable domain in full (rest from reference TRBV19 and TRBJ1-2): DGGITQSPKYLFRKEGQNVTLSCEQNLNHDAMYWYRQDPGQGLRLIYYSQIVNDFQKGDIAEGYSVSREKKESFPLTVTSAQKNPTAFYLCASRSGQGPSYGYTFGSGTRLTVV.